The source of this TCR beta chain is a study of T-cell reconstitution after alpha-beta-depleted transplantation in children. Construction of the TCRbeta library involved unique molecular identifiers. TCRdb reprocessed the PCR reads with MiXCR, giving one entry per CDR3 protein. The data show just under 250,000 distinct CDR3 sequences, with about 25% seen just once and over 2.5% held by the top ten. Material: PBMCs, obtained before TCRalphabeta/CD19-depleted stem cell transplant. This sequence was found in a girl aged 2-10 years with Fanconi anemia, due to receive a stem cell transplant.

CDR3 loop: CSGAVRDPSYNEQFF. The CDR3 bases are TGCAGTGGGGCAGTGCGAGACCCCTCCTACAATGAGCAGTTCTTC. The V call is TRBV20-1, the J call TRBJ2-1; D remains unclear. Germline values: CDR1 DFQATT, CDR2 SNEGSKA (reference sequence). V was shortened by 7 bases and J by 0 bases, with 16 bases between the two germline ends. The CDR3 is 15 residues long.